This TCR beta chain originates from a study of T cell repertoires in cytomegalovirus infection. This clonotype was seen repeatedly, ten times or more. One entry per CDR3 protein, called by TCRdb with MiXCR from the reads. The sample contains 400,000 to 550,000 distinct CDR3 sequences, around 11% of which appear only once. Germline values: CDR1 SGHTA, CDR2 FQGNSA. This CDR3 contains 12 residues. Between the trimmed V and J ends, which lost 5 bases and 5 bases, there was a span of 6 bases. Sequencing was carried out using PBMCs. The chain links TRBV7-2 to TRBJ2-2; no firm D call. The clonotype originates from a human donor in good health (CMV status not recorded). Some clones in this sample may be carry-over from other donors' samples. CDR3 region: CASSPHTGELFF. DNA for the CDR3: TGTGCCAGCAGCCCCCATACCGGGGAGCTGTTTTTT.